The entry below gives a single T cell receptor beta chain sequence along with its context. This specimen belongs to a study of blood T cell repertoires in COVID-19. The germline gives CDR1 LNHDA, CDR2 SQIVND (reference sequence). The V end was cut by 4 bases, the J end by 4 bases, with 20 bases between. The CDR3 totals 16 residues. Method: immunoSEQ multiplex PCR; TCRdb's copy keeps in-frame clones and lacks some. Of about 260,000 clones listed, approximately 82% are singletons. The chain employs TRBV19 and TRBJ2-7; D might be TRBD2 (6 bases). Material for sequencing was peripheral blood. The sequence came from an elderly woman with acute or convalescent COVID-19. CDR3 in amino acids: CASSSSRSGVKYEQYF. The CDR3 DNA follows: TGTGCCAGTAGTAGCTCCCGTTCGGGAGTTAAGTACGAGCAGTACTTC.